The clone carrying this T cell receptor beta chain was seen more than once but under ten times. The data originate from a study of identical twins. TCRdb processed the 5' RACE reads anew with MiXCR; each CDR3 protein has one entry. The table shows roughly 1.6 million distinct CDR3 sequences, with 25% to 35% occurring only once. Material: cord blood. The TCR comes from a newborn girl in good health.

The CDR3, as DNA: TGTGCCAGCAGCGTAGCCGCCGGGACAGCTTCCTACGAGCAGTACTTC. Protein product: CASSVAAGTASYEQYF. V is TRBV9 and J is TRBJ2-7, with 7 bases matching TRBD1. This CDR3 comprises 16 residues. V was pared by 0 bases and J by 1 base, with 7 bases of the junction left unmatched. CDR1 is SGDLS and CDR2 is YYNGEE in the germline V gene.